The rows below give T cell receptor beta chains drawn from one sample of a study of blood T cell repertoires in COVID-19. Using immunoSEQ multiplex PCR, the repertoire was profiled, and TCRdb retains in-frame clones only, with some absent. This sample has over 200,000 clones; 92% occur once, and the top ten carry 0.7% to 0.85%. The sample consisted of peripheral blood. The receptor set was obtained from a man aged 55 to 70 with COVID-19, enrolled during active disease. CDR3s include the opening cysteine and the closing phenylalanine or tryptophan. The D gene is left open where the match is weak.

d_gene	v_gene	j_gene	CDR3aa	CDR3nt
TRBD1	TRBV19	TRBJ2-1	CASRDRGGRDEQFF	TGTGCCAGTAGGGACAGGGGGGGAAGAGATGAGCAGTTCTTC
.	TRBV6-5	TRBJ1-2	CATESNYGYTF	TGTGCCACGGAGAGTAACTATGGCTACACCTTC
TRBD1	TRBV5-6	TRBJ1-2	CASSLGWTGAYGYTF	TGTGCCAGCAGCCTCGGGTGGACAGGGGCCTATGGCTACACCTTC
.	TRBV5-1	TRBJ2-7	CASGLEGETYEQYF	TGCGCCAGCGGATTAGAGGGGGAAACCTACGAGCAGTACTTC
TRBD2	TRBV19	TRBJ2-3	CASSRVGEGKTQYF	TGTGCCAGTAGTAGGGTAGGGGAGGGAAAAACGCAGTATTTT
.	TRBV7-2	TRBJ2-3	CASSLEPNTDTQYF	TGTGCCAGCAGCCTCGAGCCAAATACAGATACGCAGTATTTT
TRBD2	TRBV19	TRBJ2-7	CASSIGTSGYEQYF	TGTGCCAGTAGTATAGGGACTAGCGGCTACGAGCAGTACTTC
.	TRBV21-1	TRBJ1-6	CASSNYHSLSSYNSPLHF	TGTGCCAGCAGCAATTACCACAGCCTGAGCTCCTATAATTCACCCCTCCACTTT
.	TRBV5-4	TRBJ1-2	CASSPPRGDYGYTF	TGTGCCAGCAGCCCCCCACGGGGTGACTATGGCTACACCTTC
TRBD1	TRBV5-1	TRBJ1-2	CASSSGQALNYGYTF	TGCGCCAGCAGCTCCGGACAGGCGCTTAACTATGGCTACACCTTC
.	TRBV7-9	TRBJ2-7	CASSSPLGVSHEQYF	TGTGCCAGCAGCTCCCCCCTAGGAGTAAGCCACGAGCAGTACTTC
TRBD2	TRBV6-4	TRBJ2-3	CASSDSILAGGSTDTQYF	TGTGCCAGCAGTGACTCGATTCTAGCGGGAGGGAGCACAGATACGCAGTATTTT
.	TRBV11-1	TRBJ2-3	CASSPNARGDTQYF	TGTGCCAGCAGCCCGAACGCAAGGGGGGATACGCAGTATTTT
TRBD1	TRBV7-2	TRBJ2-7	CASSLEGQGPYEQYF	TGTGCCAGCAGCTTAGAGGGACAGGGGCCCTACGAGCAGTACTTC
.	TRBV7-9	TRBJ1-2	CASSLGQPHYDYGYTF	TGTGCCAGCAGCTTAGGACAGCCTCACTATGACTATGGCTACACCTTC
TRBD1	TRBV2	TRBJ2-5	CATGTGGDSETQYF	TGTGCCACCGGGACAGGGGGCGATTCGGAGACCCAGTACTTC
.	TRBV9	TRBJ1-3	CASSKGHHSGNTIYF	TGTGCCAGCAGCAAAGGACACCACTCTGGAAACACCATATATTTT
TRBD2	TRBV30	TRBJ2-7	CAWSPGTSGYEQYF	TGTGCCTGGAGTCCCGGGACTAGCGGCTACGAGCAGTACTTC
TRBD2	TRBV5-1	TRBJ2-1	CASSLAWAGRDEQFF	TGCGCCAGCAGCTTGGCCTGGGCGGGGAGGGATGAGCAGTTCTTC
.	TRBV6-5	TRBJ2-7	CASSYRGYEQYF	TGTGCCAGCAGTTACAGGGGTTACGAGCAGTACTTC
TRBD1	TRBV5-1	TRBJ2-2	CASSLGTGDDGELFF	TGCGCCAGCAGCTTGGGGACAGGGGATGACGGGGAGCTGTTTTTT